Listed below are T cell receptor beta chains from one sample, sequenced in a study of T cells in Graves' hyperthyroidism and ophthalmopathy. In TCRdb, the multiplex PCR reads were re-called with MiXCR into one record per CDR3 protein. The sample consists of roughly 500,000 distinct CDR3 sequences, under 25% of them appearing once. The sequencing sample was made of blood. These receptors came from a woman aged 70-85 years with Graves' ophthalmopathy. The CDR3 runs from the conserved cysteine through the conserved F or W. Fields, in order: J gene, D gene, clone size, V gene, CDR3 protein, CDR3 DNA. D genes are given only for firm matches. Part of the rows lack a size; the others show once, few, many or a class for expanded clones.

J: TRBJ2-7; D: TRBD2; size: few; V: TRBV20-1; CDR3: CSARPSGRAGEQYF; DNA: TGCAGTGCTAGACCTAGCGGGAGGGCTGGCGAGCAGTACTTC
J: TRBJ2-2; D: -; size: -; V: TRBV2; CDR3: CASPRDSGTGELFF; DNA: TGTGCCAGCCCTAGGGACAGCGGGACCGGGGAGCTGTTTTTT
J: TRBJ2-3; D: TRBD2; size: -; V: TRBV3-1; CDR3: CASSQDRASGREGADTQYF; DNA: TGTGCCAGCAGCCAAGATCGGGCTAGCGGGAGGGAAGGCGCAGATACGCAGTATTTT
J: TRBJ2-2; D: TRBD1; size: -; V: TRBV6-1; CDR3: CASSYSYRGNGELFF; DNA: TGTGCCAGCAGTTATAGCTACAGGGGGAACGGGGAGCTGTTTTTT
J: TRBJ1-1; D: TRBD1; size: many; V: TRBV3-1; CDR3: CASSQDRGQGEAFF; DNA: TGTGCCAGCAGCCAAGACAGGGGGCAGGGAGAAGCTTTCTTT
J: TRBJ1-3; D: -; size: -; V: TRBV6-6; CDR3: CASSYSRGNTIYF; DNA: TGTGCCAGCAGTTACTCGAGGGGAAACACCATATATTTT
J: TRBJ1-1; D: -; size: few; V: TRBV11-2; CDR3: CASSHVVTTEAFF; DNA: TGTGCCAGCAGCCATGTAGTGACCACGGAAGCTTTCTTT
J: TRBJ2-3; D: TRBD2; size: many; V: TRBV30; CDR3: CAWSVGLAVGTDTQYF; DNA: TGTGCCTGGAGCGTCGGACTAGCGGTCGGCACAGATACGCAGTATTTT
J: TRBJ1-2; D: -; size: -; V: TRBV3-1; CDR3: CASSQAIGGNYGYTF; DNA: TGTGCCAGCAGCCAGGCAATAGGGGGTAACTATGGCTACACCTTC
J: TRBJ2-3; D: -; size: once; V: TRBV4-1; CDR3: CASSRTGTSKIADTQYF; DNA: TGCGCCAGCAGCCGGACCGGGACATCCAAGATCGCAGATACGCAGTATTTT
J: TRBJ2-3; D: TRBD2; size: few; V: TRBV7-9; CDR3: CASSAPTSGLDTQYF; DNA: TGTGCCAGCAGCGCACCGACTAGCGGGTTGGATACGCAGTATTTT
J: TRBJ1-5; D: TRBD1; size: few; V: TRBV6-2/TRBV6-3; CDR3: CASSSQGVSQPQHF; DNA: TGTGCCAGCAGTTCTCAGGGGGTAAGTCAGCCCCAGCATTTT
J: TRBJ2-1; D: -; size: -; V: TRBV24-1; CDR3: CATSGVAQGRYNEQFF; DNA: TGTGCCACCAGTGGTGTCGCCCAGGGAAGATACAATGAGCAGTTCTTC
J: TRBJ1-2; D: -; size: -; V: TRBV9; CDR3: CASSVDHPNYGYTF; DNA: TGTGCCAGCAGCGTAGATCACCCTAACTATGGCTACACCTTC
J: TRBJ1-5; D: TRBD1; size: -; V: TRBV12-3/TRBV12-4; CDR3: CANSRTGSNQPQHF; DNA: TGTGCCAACAGTCGGACAGGGTCGAATCAGCCCCAGCATTTT
J: TRBJ1-1; D: -; size: few; V: TRBV4-1; CDR3: CASSQRRGGTEAFF; DNA: TGCGCCAGCAGCCAACGCCGGGGGGGCACTGAAGCTTTCTTT
J: TRBJ2-5; D: -; size: -; V: TRBV10-3; CDR3: CAISGGGRTQETQYF; DNA: TGTGCCATCAGTGGGGGTGGCAGGACACAAGAGACCCAGTACTTC
J: TRBJ1-2; D: -; size: few; V: TRBV3-1; CDR3: CASSPTLRGGYTF; DNA: TGTGCCAGCAGCCCTACCTTGCGTGGTGGCTACACCTTC
J: TRBJ2-7; D: TRBD1; size: few; V: TRBV7-6; CDR3: CASSLWTGKIYEQYF; DNA: TGTGCCAGCAGCCTATGGACAGGGAAGATCTACGAGCAGTACTTC
J: TRBJ2-3; D: TRBD2; size: -; V: TRBV9; CDR3: CASSVAPHAGAGDTQYF; DNA: TGTGCCAGCAGCGTAGCACCCCACGCGGGAGCTGGAGATACGCAGTATTTT
J: TRBJ1-5; D: -; size: -; V: TRBV4-3; CDR3: CASSQELGDNQPQHF; DNA: TGCGCCAGCAGCCAAGAGTTGGGGGACAATCAGCCCCAGCATTTT
J: TRBJ2-2; D: TRBD1; size: few; V: TRBV7-7; CDR3: CASSQLNPGQWNTGELFF; DNA: TGTGCTAGCAGCCAACTAAACCCGGGACAGTGGAACACCGGGGAGCTGTTTTTT
J: TRBJ2-7; D: -; size: many; V: TRBV6-2/TRBV6-3; CDR3: CASNRGDVHEQYF; DNA: TGTGCCAGCAATCGGGGAGATGTCCACGAGCAGTACTTC
J: TRBJ2-5; D: TRBD1; size: few; V: TRBV10-3; CDR3: CAISALGTGVSETQYF; DNA: TGTGCCATCAGTGCCCTCGGGACAGGGGTCTCGGAGACCCAGTACTTC
J: TRBJ1-3; D: -; size: -; V: TRBV7-8; CDR3: CASSLGISGSGNTIYF; DNA: TGTGCCAGCAGCTTAGGTATCTCGGGCTCTGGAAACACCATATATTTT
J: TRBJ1-1; D: -; size: few; V: TRBV10-3; CDR3: CAISVGVNTETFF; DNA: TGTGCCATCAGTGTAGGGGTAAACACTGAAACTTTCTTT
J: TRBJ1-2; D: -; size: few; V: TRBV19; CDR3: CASSIEGSNYGYTF; DNA: TGTGCCAGTAGTATAGAGGGATCTAACTATGGCTACACCTTC
J: TRBJ1-2; D: TRBD1; size: -; V: TRBV5-1; CDR3: CASSPRDRVFHGYTF; DNA: TGCGCCAGCAGCCCCCGGGACAGGGTGTTTCATGGCTACACCTTC
J: TRBJ2-7; D: TRBD2; size: -; V: TRBV9; CDR3: CASNPSGTYYEQYF; DNA: TGTGCCAGCAACCCCAGCGGGACCTACTACGAGCAGTACTTC
J: TRBJ2-5; D: -; size: -; V: TRBV5-1; CDR3: CASSLEWSGETQYF; DNA: TGCGCCAGCAGCTTGGAGTGGTCGGGGGAGACCCAGTACTTC
J: TRBJ2-3; D: -; size: many; V: TRBV20-1; CDR3: CSARDPARGKGTDTQYF; DNA: TGCAGTGCTAGAGATCCCGCTCGGGGGAAAGGGACAGATACGCAGTATTTT
J: TRBJ2-5; D: TRBD2; size: few; V: TRBV3-1; CDR3: CASSQDRPLAENQETQYF; DNA: TGTGCCAGCAGCCAAGATCGGCCCCTAGCGGAGAACCAAGAGACCCAGTACTTC
J: TRBJ2-5; D: -; size: -; V: TRBV6-2/TRBV6-3; CDR3: CASSYSRGTMETQYF; DNA: TGTGCCAGCAGTTACTCGAGGGGGACAATGGAGACCCAGTACTTC
J: TRBJ1-1; D: -; size: -; V: TRBV9; CDR3: CASSVGDRGYTEAFF; DNA: TGTGCCAGCAGCGTAGGTGACAGAGGGTACACTGAAGCTTTCTTT
J: TRBJ2-7; D: TRBD2; size: -; V: TRBV28; CDR3: CASSAPTSADNEQYF; DNA: TGTGCCAGCAGTGCCCCGACTAGCGCGGACAATGAGCAGTACTTC
J: TRBJ2-7; D: -; size: few; V: TRBV5-1; CDR3: CASSLNPERAISEQYF; DNA: TGTGCCAGCAGCTTAAATCCTGAGCGGGCCATCAGCGAGCAGTACTTC
J: TRBJ1-6; D: -; size: -; V: TRBV7-3; CDR3: CASSSSPNSPLHF; DNA: TGTGCCAGCAGTTCGAGCCCAAATTCACCCCTCCACTTT
J: TRBJ1-1; D: TRBD1; size: -; V: TRBV18; CDR3: CASSDAGGRYEAFF; DNA: TGTGCCAGCTCAGATGCAGGGGGCAGGTATGAAGCTTTCTTT
J: TRBJ2-3; D: -; size: -; V: TRBV6-2/TRBV6-3; CDR3: CASGWGTDTQYF; DNA: TGTGCCAGCGGCTGGGGCACAGATACGCAGTATTTT
J: TRBJ2-7; D: TRBD2; size: -; V: TRBV29-1; CDR3: CSVCHAGLATTEQYF; DNA: TGCAGCGTTTGTCATGCGGGACTAGCTACGACGGAGCAGTACTTC
J: TRBJ2-1; D: -; size: few; V: TRBV25-1; CDR3: CASSEGQGKRNEQFF; DNA: TGTGCCAGCAGTGAGGGTCAGGGGAAACGGAATGAGCAGTTCTTC